The next 26 T cell receptor beta chains were all read from a single sample in a study of T cells after yellow fever vaccination. MiXCR was run by TCRdb on the 5' RACE reads, yielding one entry per CDR3 protein. The sample has about 170,000 distinct CDR3 sequences, roughly 11% seen once. The input for sequencing was CD8+ T cells sorted from PBMCs, taken 15 days after the yellow fever booster vaccination. These receptors all come from a man between 18 and 29 years old who received the YFV17D yellow fever vaccine.

This clonotype came up a few times. The rearrangement joins TRBV7-2 to TRBJ1-5; D uncertain. The CDR3 covers 16 residues. Per the germline V gene, CDR1 is SGHTA and CDR2 is FQGNSA. Trimming pared 5 bases from V and 3 bases from J, leaving 17 bases between. CDR3 sequence: CASSQGRYRPNQPQHF. As DNA, the CDR3 is TGTGCCAGCAGCCAAGGTCGTTACAGACCCAATCAGCCCCAGCATTTT.

The gene calls are TRBV6-6 and TRBJ2-2; 8 nucleotides line up with TRBD1. V was pared by 4 bases and J by 4 bases, with 2 bases of the junction left unmatched. The CDR3 length is 14 residues. The V gene's germline CDR1 is MNHNY and CDR2 SVGAGI (reference sequence). The CDR3 region is CASSLTGGTGELFF. CDR3 coding DNA: TGTGCCAGCAGTTTAACAGGGGGCACCGGGGAGCTGTTTTTT.

V is TRBV12-5 and J is TRBJ1-1; D not resolved. Germline CDR1 and CDR2: LGHNT and FRNRAP. Trimming stripped 2 bases from V and 3 bases from J, with 4 bases between. The CDR3 runs 12 residues. CDR3 coding DNA: TGTGCTAGTGGTTTGTCGGACACTGAAGCTTTCTTT. Encoded protein: CASGLSDTEAFF.

To note about this clonotype: A clone one base away is much larger, so this may be a read error. The chain is built from TRBV29-1 and TRBJ2-4, with D unresolved. The germline CDR1 and CDR2 sequences are SQVTM and ANQGSEA. This CDR3 contains 13 residues. CDR3 protein: CSVVPDANNIQYF. DNA for the CDR3: TGCAGCGTTGTCCCCGACGCCAACAACATTCAGTACTTC.

This clonotype occurred a few times. The chain links TRBV4-1 to TRBJ1-4; D is possibly TRBD1 (6 bases). The CDR3 loop spans 17 amino acids. V was shortened by 4 bases and J by 2 bases, with 17 bases between the two germline ends. The germline gives CDR1 MGHRA, CDR2 YSYEKL. CDR3 nucleotide sequence: TGCGCCAGCAGCCCTGCTGACGCAGGGGAGACTAATGAAAAACTGTTTTTT. Its protein product is CASSPADAGETNEKLFF.

This clonotype was seen more than once but under ten times. This chain uses TRBV15 with TRBJ1-4; D ambiguous. The CDR3 loop spans 17 amino acids. V shed 1 base and J shed 5 bases, with 17 bases lying between them. Germline-derived CDR1 and CDR2 are LNHNV and YYDKDF (reference sequence). CDR3: CATSRVAVERANEKLFF. The CDR3 DNA is TGTGCCACCAGCAGAGTCGCCGTCGAGCGAGCGAATGAAAAACTGTTTTTT.

The sample holds a few counts of this clonotype. The chain carries TRBV4-1 and TRBJ2-5; TRBD2 might be the D (6 bases). The CDR3 has 14 amino acids. Germline V gene data show CDR1 as MGHRA and CDR2 as YSYEKL. The V and J ends lost 5 bases and 1 base respectively, with 11 bases between them. The CDR3 DNA is TGCGCCAGCAGCGAGCGGGTACCCCAAGAGACCCAGTACTTC. This codes for CASSERVPQETQYF.

This clonotype showed up many times. The chain recombines TRBV12-3 or TRBV12-4 with TRBJ1-5, with D unclear. This CDR3 spans 15 amino acids. The germline V and J ends were trimmed by 5 bases and 0 bases, with 11 bases remaining between them. CDR3 coding DNA: TGTGCCAGCAGTACCAGGATAACTAGCAATCAGCCCCAGCATTTT. It yields the protein CASSTRITSNQPQHF.

The genes are TRBV12-3 or TRBV12-4 and TRBJ1-2; perhaps TRBD1 as D (6 bases). The CDR3 loop spans 15 amino acids. The V gene lost 3 bases and the J gene lost 8 bases, with 19 bases spanning the gap. The CDR3 DNA reads as TGTGCCAGCAGTTTGGGGGCCTTACACGAAGGCGGCTACACCTTC. This sequence encodes CASSLGALHEGGYTF.

The chain's CDR3 is CASSLSGQKHTYGYTF. As DNA, the CDR3 is TGTGCCAGCAGTTTGTCGGGTCAGAAGCATACCTATGGCTACACCTTC. The chain couples TRBV27 to TRBJ1-2; no clear D. From germline, CDR1 is MNHEY and CDR2 SMNVEV (reference sequence). V was cut by 3 bases and J by 4 bases, with 18 bases left in between. This CDR3 comprises 16 residues.

The rearrangement links TRBV19 to TRBJ2-1, with D possibly being TRBD2 (6 bases). The CDR3 totals 13 residues. Trimming left V 5 bases short and J 6 bases short, with 11 bases between. Germline loops: CDR1 LNHDA, CDR2 SQIVND (reference sequence). CDR3 DNA: TGTGCCAGTAGTGCGGGACTTATCAATGAGCAGTTCTTC. Encoded protein: CASSAGLINEQFF. The full variable domain, with the rest looked up from reference TRBV19 and TRBJ2-1, is DGGITQSPKYLFRKEGQNVTLSCEQNLNHDAMYWYRQDPGQGLRLIYYSQIVNDFQKGDIAEGYSVSREKKESFPLTVTSAQKNPTAFYLCASSAGLINEQFFGPGTRLTVL.

The chain couples TRBV6-2 or TRBV6-3 to TRBJ2-2; 10 nucleotides agree with TRBD1. With 4 bases clipped from V and 4 bases from J, the junction kept 3 bases outside the gene matches. CDR1 is MNHEY and CDR2 is SVGEGT in the germline V gene. This CDR3 spans 15 amino acids. The CDR3 coding sequence is TGTGCCAGCAGTTTTCGGACAGGGGGCACCGGGGAGCTGTTTTTT. This codes for CASSFRTGGTGELFF.

In its sample, this clonotype was seen once. This CDR3 is CASSLEGGLAGEQYV. CDR3 bases: TGTGCCAGCAGCTTGGAGGGGGGCCTAGCAGGCGAGCAGTACGTC. The chain carries TRBV5-6 and TRBJ2-7; D is tentatively TRBD1 or TRBD2 (6 bases each). This CDR3 is built from 15 residues. Germline-derived CDR1 and CDR2 are SGHDT and YYEEEE. V was shortened by 0 bases and J by 6 bases, with 16 bases between the two germline ends.

In this sample, this clonotype turned up a few times. The J gene is TRBJ2-1, the V gene TRBV7-8; TRBD2 aligns across 8 bases. The germline CDR1 and CDR2 sequences are SGHVS and FQNEAQ. V lost 5 bases and J lost 4; bases outside the gene matches: 10. The CDR3 length is 16 residues. The CDR3 coding sequence is TGTGCCAGCAGCCAATCGTCTTCGGGGGGGTACAATGAGCAGTTCTTC. Amino acids: CASSQSSSGGYNEQFF.

The chain employs TRBV2 and TRBJ2-2; 7 bases agree with TRBD2. The V and J ends lost 5 bases and 0 bases, in that order; junction bases with no gene match: 6. The CDR3 spans 16 residues. In germline, CDR1 is SNHLY, CDR2 FYNNEI. CDR3 coding DNA: TGTGCCAGCAGTACCGGACTAGTTGCGAACACCGGGGAGCTGTTTTTT. Protein product: CASSTGLVANTGELFF.

This clonotype has a handful of counts. The chain employs TRBV2 and TRBJ2-5; 8 bases align to TRBD1. The CDR3 length is 10 residues. After removal of 6 bases from V and 13 bases from J, the junction contained 4 bases not matched to a gene. The germline gives CDR1 SNHLY, CDR2 FYNNEI. The DNA for the CDR3 is TGTGCCAGCAGAGGACAGGGATCGTACTTC. Encoded protein: CASRGQGSYF.

The chain combines TRBV19 with TRBJ1-2, with TRBD1 identical over 8 bases. V dropped 10 bases and J dropped 6; count of bases not matched to a gene: 4. The CDR3 sequence is 11 residues long. Germline V lookup: CDR1 LNHDA, CDR2 SQIVND (reference sequence). The CDR3, as DNA: TGTGCCATCCAGGGGGCGCATGGCTACACCTTC. Protein product: CAIQGAHGYTF.

The chain recombines TRBV5-1 with TRBJ1-1; TRBD1 matches 9 bases. The junction had 18 bases not matched to a gene; V was cut back by 7 bases and J by 5 bases. The CDR3 length is 17 residues. Per germline, CDR1 SGHRS and CDR2 YFSETQ. The CDR3 is CASGWGFGTGIRTEAFF. The CDR3, as DNA: TGCGCCAGCGGGTGGGGATTCGGGACAGGGATTAGGACTGAAGCTTTCTTT.

This clonotype was seen many times. The V and J genes are TRBV29-1 and TRBJ2-3; 7 nucleotides match TRBD2. With V trimmed by 3 bases and J by 2 bases, 8 bases remained unmatched. The CDR3 spans 15 residues. Germline loops: CDR1 SQVTM, CDR2 ANQGSEA. In nucleotides, the CDR3 is TGCAGCGTTGAGCCCGCGGGGGACTACACAGATACGCAGTATTTT. It is translated as CSVEPAGDYTDTQYF.

There are a few counts of this clonotype. The CDR3 bases are TGTGCCATCGGTTTGGGTAGGAACACCGGGGAGCTGTTTTTT. Residues: CAIGLGRNTGELFF. The V call is TRBV10-3, the J call TRBJ2-2; D unclear. CDR1 and CDR2 (germline): ENHRY, SYGVKD. The V end lost 8 bases, the J end lost 1 base, and 11 bases lay between the germline ends. The CDR3 runs to 14 residues.

The rearrangement links TRBV4-1 to TRBJ1-6; 10 bases line up with TRBD1. The trim removed 4 bases at V and 10 bases at J, leaving 4 bases unmatched. The CDR3 has 14 amino acids. Germline loops: CDR1 MGHRA, CDR2 YSYEKL. CDR3 nucleotide sequence: TGCGCCAGCAGCCCGACAGGGGGCGAGTCACCCCTCCACTTT. Its protein product is CASSPTGGESPLHF.

Only a few counts were recorded for this clonotype. The chain couples TRBV6-5 to TRBJ2-5, with TRBD2 as a possible D gene (5 bases). V lost 2 bases and J 5 bases, leaving 18 bases between the germline ends. The CDR3 length is 16 residues. The germline CDR1 and CDR2 sequences are MNHEY and SVGAGI. CDR3 residues: CASSYEEVGPGETQYF. The CDR3 DNA reads as TGTGCCAGCAGTTACGAGGAGGTTGGGCCCGGGGAGACCCAGTACTTC.

J is TRBJ2-1 and V is TRBV4-3, with D possibly TRBD2 on 7 matching bases. The V gene lost 2 bases and the J gene lost 5 bases, with 19 bases spanning the gap. The CDR3 extends over 17 amino acids. Per the germline V gene, CDR1 is LGHNA and CDR2 is YSLEER. As DNA, the CDR3 is TGCGCCAGCAGCCAAAGCTGGCGGGGGACAATTAACAATGAGCAGTTCTTC. Residues: CASSQSWRGTINNEQFF.

The chain has TRBV7-9 and TRBJ2-1; tentatively, D is TRBD1 or TRBD2 (5 bases each). Trimming cost V 7 bases and J 8 bases, with 15 bases left between them. CDR1 and CDR2 (germline): SEHNR, FQNEAQ (reference sequence). The CDR3 is 13 amino acids. The CDR3 protein is CASTPRGSYEQFF. The DNA for the CDR3 is TGTGCCAGCACCCCACGGGGCAGCTATGAGCAGTTCTTC.

This clonotype was recorded a few times. This chain uses TRBV5-6 with TRBJ1-2; no clear D. Germline-derived CDR1 and CDR2 are SGHDT and YYEEEE. CDR3 length equals 13 residues. Trimming left V 0 bases short and J 4 bases short, with 7 bases between. The CDR3 sequence: CASSLVTPYGYTF. The DNA of the CDR3 is TGTGCCAGCAGCTTGGTAACGCCCTATGGCTACACCTTC.

This clonotype has a handful of counts. The CDR3 region has the DNA TGTGCCAGCAGCCAAGCCGGGACAGGGGGATACGAGCAGTACTTC. It is translated as CASSQAGTGGYEQYF. The V gene is TRBV14, the J gene TRBJ2-7, with TRBD1 matching 11 bases. The CDR3 runs to 15 residues. The germline gives CDR1 SGHDN, CDR2 FVKESK. With V trimmed by 1 base and J by 4 bases, 3 bases remained unmatched.